These T cell receptor beta chains were read from a single sample in a study of cytomegalovirus exposure and HLA in healthy donors. Produced via immunoSEQ multiplex PCR; TCRdb's table is partial and in-frame only. Of about 180,000 clones in the sample, around three quarters were seen once. Material for sequencing was PBMCs. All receptors come from a man aged 40-49 years in good health and CMV-seronegative. The CDR3 runs from the conserved cysteine through the conserved F or W.

TRBJ1-5,TRBV6-5,CASRSGISNQPQHF
TRBJ2-3,TRBV9,CASSTGTRRDTQYF
TRBJ2-7,TRBV4-1,CASSQDLRYEQYF
TRBJ2-7,TRBV5-1,CASSSGTGPHEQYF
TRBJ2-3,TRBV11-3,CASSLGAGRWADTQYF
TRBJ2-7,TRBV7-2,CASSITGNEQYF
TRBJ2-1,TRBV9,CASSESGGHSYNEQFF
TRBJ1-5,TRBV19,CASSVRNQPQHF
TRBJ2-2,TRBV11-2,CASSLPAGELFF
TRBJ1-5,TRBV18,CASSLTGESQPQHF
TRBJ1-2,TRBV29-1,CSVEGRGRGYGYTF
TRBJ2-4,TRBV9,CASSPRGDSAKNIQYF
TRBJ2-7,TRBV11-2,CASSLATVPYEQYF
TRBJ1-4,TRBV27,CASSLQDGEKLFF
TRBJ2-2,TRBV5-1,CASRQGMNTGELFF
TRBJ1-2,TRBV30,CAWSAGDLPYGYTF
TRBJ2-7,TRBV7-7,CASSLQMPGLAGGGEQYF
TRBJ2-2,TRBV5-4,CASSFLGLAGSRELFF
TRBJ2-1,TRBV4-2,CASSREGGATIYNEQFF
TRBJ1-1,TRBV9,CASSTGRDSEAFF
TRBJ1-2,TRBV11-3,CASSLGTGGYTF
TRBJ2-7,TRBV7-2,CASSYGRTGTDEQYF
TRBJ2-3,TRBV7-2,CASSRGGSTDTQYF
TRBJ2-1,TRBV5-1,CASSFGTRAGGSGEQFF
TRBJ2-3,TRBV5-1,CASSRGLQQGRSTDTQYF
TRBJ2-7,TRBV19,CASSTGGHEQYF
TRBJ2-6,TRBV5-1,CASSVGGANVLTF
TRBJ1-5,TRBV5-5,CASSLSQGGQPQHF
TRBJ1-1,TRBV6-5,CASSSRRYTEAFF
TRBJ2-2,TRBV18,CASSPTASGSGELFF
TRBJ2-3,TRBV28,CASFSGTHSTDTQYF
TRBJ2-4,TRBV11-2,CASSFGTSPLEAKNIQYF
TRBJ2-1,TRBV29-1,CSALRGLSEFF
TRBJ1-2,TRBV5-1,CASSAKGERGYTF
TRBJ2-1,TRBV6-6,CASSSPGQGADNEQFF
TRBJ2-1,TRBV7-2,CASSPGGANDNEQFF
TRBJ2-1,TRBV4-3,CASSQDYTSGRVEQFF
TRBJ2-1,TRBV19,CASSPTSGSSTHNEQFF
TRBJ2-7,TRBV27,CASSLGSGDYEQYF
TRBJ2-7,TRBV12-5,CASGLRTSGTYEQYF
TRBJ2-5,TRBV9,CASSATGLRETQYF
TRBJ2-2,TRBV27,CASYVRDTGELFF
TRBJ2-7,TRBV10-2,CASSETRQGLGQYF
TRBJ2-7,TRBV21-1,CASNCSEQYF
TRBJ2-2,TRBV27,CASSAGGDGELFF
TRBJ2-7,TRBV19,CASSPDRASYEQYF
TRBJ1-1,TRBV5-6,CASTRSTRDTEAFF
TRBJ2-5,TRBV7-9,CASSLQETQYF
TRBJ1-2,TRBV18,CASSPALRRDRVGYGYTF
TRBJ2-1,TRBV18,CASSPGEGYNEQFF
TRBJ2-2,TRBV4-1,CASSHVVRGNTGELFF
TRBJ2-5,TRBV5-6,CASSLSGEETQYF
TRBJ2-3,TRBV6-1,CASRTSGMGTDTQYF
TRBJ1-1,TRBV18,CASSPPNRAAGTEAFF
TRBJ1-1,TRBV7-9,CASSGGSRITEAFF
TRBJ2-5,TRBV19,CASSRTSGYSSETQYF
TRBJ2-6,TRBV6-5,CASSYDPGTGANVLTF
TRBJ2-2,TRBV7-2,CASSLTRVGELFF
TRBJ1-2,TRBV21-1,CASSLEPVYGYTF